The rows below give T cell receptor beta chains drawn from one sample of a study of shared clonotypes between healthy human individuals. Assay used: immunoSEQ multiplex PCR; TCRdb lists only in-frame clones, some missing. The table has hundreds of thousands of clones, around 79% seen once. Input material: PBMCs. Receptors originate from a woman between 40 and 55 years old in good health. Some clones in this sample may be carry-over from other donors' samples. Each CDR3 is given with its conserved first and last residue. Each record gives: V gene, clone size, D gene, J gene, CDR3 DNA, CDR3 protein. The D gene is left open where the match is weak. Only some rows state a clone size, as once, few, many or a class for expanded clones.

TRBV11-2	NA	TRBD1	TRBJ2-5	TGTGCCAGCAGCTCCTACAGGGGGCCTGTTGAGACCCAGTACTTC	CASSSYRGPVETQYF
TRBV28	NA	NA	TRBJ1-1	TGTGCCAGCAGTCAGGGACGTCTGGCTTTCTTT	CASSQGRLAFF
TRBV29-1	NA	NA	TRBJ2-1	TGCAGCGTTGAAGACTCTGTAGGTGAGCAGTTCTTC	CSVEDSVGEQFF
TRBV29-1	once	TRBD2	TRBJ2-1	TGCAGCGTTGAAGAACTAGCGGTCAATGAGCAGTTCTTC	CSVEELAVNEQFF
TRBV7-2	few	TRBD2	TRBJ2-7	TGTGCCAGCAGCGGGCCTAGCGGGATACATTACGAGCAGTACTTC	CASSGPSGIHYEQYF
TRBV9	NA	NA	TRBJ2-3	TGTGCCAGCAGCGACTACCTTAGCGGCGGAGATACGCAGTATTTT	CASSDYLSGGDTQYF
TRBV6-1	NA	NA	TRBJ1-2	TGTGCCAGCAGTGAAGGCGGACCTAACTATGGCTACACCTTC	CASSEGGPNYGYTF
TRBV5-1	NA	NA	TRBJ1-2	TGCGCCAGCAGCTTGGGTGCAGGGATGGACTATGGCTACACCTTC	CASSLGAGMDYGYTF
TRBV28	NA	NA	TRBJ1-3	TGTGCCAGCAGACCTCCCACTCTCTCTGGAAACACCATATATTTT	CASRPPTLSGNTIYF
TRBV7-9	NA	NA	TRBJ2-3	TGTGCCAGCAGCACCCAGGCAGCTTCAGATACGCAGTATTTT	CASSTQAASDTQYF
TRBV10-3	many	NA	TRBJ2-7	TGTGCCATCAGTGAGTCGGGGTACGAGCAGTACTTC	CAISESGYEQYF
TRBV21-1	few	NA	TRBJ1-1	TGTGCCAGCCCGACAGCACAGAACACTGAAGCTTTCTTT	CASPTAQNTEAFF
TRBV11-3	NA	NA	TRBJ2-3	TGTGCCAGCAGCCGAGGGTTGGGGGGCCCTAGCACAGATACGCAGTATTTT	CASSRGLGGPSTDTQYF
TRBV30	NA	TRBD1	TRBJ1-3	TGTGCCTACCGGACAGGGACTAGAAACACCATATATTTT	CAYRTGTRNTIYF
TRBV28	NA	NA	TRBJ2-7	TGTGCCAGCAGCTTCGACCCCTCCTACTACGAGCAGTACTTC	CASSFDPSYYEQYF
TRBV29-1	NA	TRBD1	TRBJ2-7	TGCAGCGTGAGGACAGGGAGCTCCTACGAGCAGTACTTC	CSVRTGSSYEQYF
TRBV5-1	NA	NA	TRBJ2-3	TGCGCCAGCAGCCCCCTCGGAGGGAGCACAGATACGCAGTATTTT	CASSPLGGSTDTQYF
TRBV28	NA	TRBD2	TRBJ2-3	TGTGCCAGCAGTTTTCGGCGGGACTACAGCACAGATACGCAGTATTTT	CASSFRRDYSTDTQYF
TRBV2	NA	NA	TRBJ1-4	TGTGCCAGCAGTGACAGGGGCAGGGATGAAAAACTGTTTTTT	CASSDRGRDEKLFF
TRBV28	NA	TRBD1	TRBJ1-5	TGTGCCAGCAGTTTGGGATACTTGAGGGGGCCTCGGCAGCCCCAGCATTTT	CASSLGYLRGPRQPQHF
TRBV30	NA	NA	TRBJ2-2	TGTGCCTGGAGTGTTGGCAATGGAAACACCGGGGAGCTGTTTTTT	CAWSVGNGNTGELFF
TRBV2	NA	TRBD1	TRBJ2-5	TGTGCCAGCAGTCCTAACAGGGGGCAAGAGACCCAGTACTTC	CASSPNRGQETQYF
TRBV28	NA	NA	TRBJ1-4	TGTGCCAGCAGTCCCCCCGAGGGTATGGGCGAAAAACTGTTTTTT	CASSPPEGMGEKLFF
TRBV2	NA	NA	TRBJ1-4	TGTGCCAGCAGTGAGAGTTTTTTTGAAAAACTGTTTTTT	CASSESFFEKLFF
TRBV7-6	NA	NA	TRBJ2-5	TGTGCCAGCAGCCCCGGGGGGCAACAAGAGACCCAGTACTTC	CASSPGGQQETQYF
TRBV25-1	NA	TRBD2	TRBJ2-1	TGTGCCAGCAGTCCACTACTAGCGGACAAGCAGTTCTTC	CASSPLLADKQFF
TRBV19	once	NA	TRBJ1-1	TGTGCCAGTAGTATGGAGGGGCCGGCTTTCTTT	CASSMEGPAFF
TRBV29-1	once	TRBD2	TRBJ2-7	TGCAGCGTTGAAAGCACTAGCGGGAGTGCCTACGAGCAGTACTTC	CSVESTSGSAYEQYF
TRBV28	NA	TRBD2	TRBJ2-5	TGTGCCAGCAGCCAGAGAGGGGGCGGGAGGGCCACCCAGACCCAGTACTTC	CASSQRGGGRATQTQYF
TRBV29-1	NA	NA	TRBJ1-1	TGCAGCGTTGGAGGGGGGGTTTTCACTGAAGCTTTCTTT	CSVGGGVFTEAFF
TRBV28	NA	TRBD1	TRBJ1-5	TGTGCCAGCAGGCAACAGACAGGGAACAATCAGCCCCAGCATTTT	CASRQQTGNNQPQHF